This note documents a single TCR beta chain sequence. The record originates from a study of blood T cell repertoires in COVID-19. Study-wide background: The cDNA or gDNA used as material had been derived from T cells, B-cell-depleted T cells, or PBMCs.

V was trimmed by 1 base and J by 3 bases, leaving 15 bases between them. Germline lookup yields CDR1 LGHDT and CDR2 YNNKEL (reference sequence). The CDR3 has 17 amino acids. The method was immunoSEQ multiplex PCR; TCRdb's version includes in-frame clones alone and lacks a portion of them. This table holds about half a million clones, about 85% found once. The genes are TRBV3-1 (or the pseudogene TRBV3-2) and TRBJ1-4; weak D call: TRBD1 (6 bases). Source material: PBMCs or T cells enriched from blood (not recorded which). This clonotype originated in a woman aged 55-70 years who had recovered from COVID-19. The CDR3 DNA is TGTGCCAGCAGCCAAGGGACAGCCGTGGCGTCTAATGAAAAACTGTTTTTT. Its protein product is CASSQGTAVASNEKLFF.